The rows below give T cell receptor beta chains drawn from one sample of a study of blood T cell repertoires in COVID-19. The repertoire was sequenced with immunoSEQ multiplex PCR; TCRdb's copy has only in-frame clones and lacks some. The sample lists around 250,000 clones, just under 90% seen once, with about 4% in the top ten. Sequencing was performed on PBMCs or T cells enriched from blood (not recorded which). These receptors all come from a woman aged 25 to 39 with acute COVID-19. Both conserved end residues are part of each CDR3. A D gene is named only where the DNA matches it firmly. Some rows mark clone size as missing; the rest say once, few, many or name a class of expanded clone.

D | J | V | size | CDR3 | DNA
TRBD2 | TRBJ2-1 | TRBV3-1/TRBV3-2 | . | CASSPPGRGSYNEQFF | TGTGCCAGCAGCCCCCCGGGGAGGGGCTCCTACAATGAGCAGTTCTTC
TRBD1 | TRBJ1-4 | TRBV6-5 | . | CASSYSGTGGEKLFF | TGTGCCAGCAGTTACTCCGGGACAGGGGGCGAAAAACTGTTTTTT
TRBD2 | TRBJ2-3 | TRBV5-1 | . | CASSRRGERADTQYF | TGCGCCAGCAGCCGGCGGGGGGAAAGGGCAGATACGCAGTATTTT
TRBD2 | TRBJ2-7 | TRBV27 | . | CASSFAVRGSYEQYF | TGTGCCAGCAGTTTCGCCGTGCGGGGGTCCTACGAGCAGTACTTC
TRBD2 | TRBJ2-7 | TRBV6-5 | . | CAIVTSGGYEQYF | TGTGCCATCGTGACTAGCGGGGGATACGAGCAGTACTTC
. | TRBJ2-5 | TRBV2 | . | CASSGLIFQETQYF | TGTGCCAGCAGCGGGTTGATTTTCCAAGAGACCCAGTACTTC
. | TRBJ1-5 | TRBV19 | . | CASSMSAAGAGNQPQHF | TGTGCCAGTAGTATGTCGGCGGCAGGGGCTGGCAATCAGCCCCAGCATTTT
TRBD1 | TRBJ2-7 | TRBV24-1 | . | CATSLGQGSYEQYF | TGTGCCACCAGTTTGGGACAGGGCTCCTACGAGCAGTACTTC
. | TRBJ1-3 | TRBV6-5 | . | CASKRGRSSGNTIYF | TGTGCCAGCAAAAGGGGTCGGAGCTCTGGAAACACCATATATTTT
. | TRBJ1-3 | TRBV19 | . | CASSIPGAGNTIYF | TGTGCCAGTAGTATCCCGGGGGCTGGAAACACCATATATTTT
. | TRBJ1-1 | TRBV19 | . | CASSPRVARGNTEAFF | TGTGCCAGTAGTCCCCGTGTGGCCAGGGGAAACACTGAAGCTTTCTTT
. | TRBJ2-6 | TRBV3-1/TRBV3-2 | . | CASSQDHFSGANVLTF | TGTGCCAGCAGCCAAGATCACTTCTCTGGGGCCAACGTCCTGACTTTC
. | TRBJ2-1 | TRBV7-8 | . | CASSRQAGVFLSYNEQFF | TGTGCCAGCAGCCGACAGGCAGGGGTCTTTCTCTCCTACAATGAGCAGTTCTTC
. | TRBJ2-1 | TRBV11-1 | . | CASRQGSRNEQFF | TGTGCCAGCAGGCAGGGGTCACGCAATGAGCAGTTCTTC
TRBD2 | TRBJ2-7 | TRBV6-2/TRBV6-3 | . | CASSSPGLAGAGEQYF | TGTGCCAGCAGTTCCCCGGGACTAGCGGGAGCTGGCGAGCAGTACTTC
TRBD1 | TRBJ2-4 | TRBV18 | . | CASSPRGRDGIQYF | TGTGCCAGCTCACCCAGGGGGCGGGATGGCATTCAGTACTTC
. | TRBJ1-6 | TRBV10-3 | once | CAISRTVTDNSPLHF | TGTGCCATCAGTCGGACAGTAACGGATAATTCACCCCTCCACTTT